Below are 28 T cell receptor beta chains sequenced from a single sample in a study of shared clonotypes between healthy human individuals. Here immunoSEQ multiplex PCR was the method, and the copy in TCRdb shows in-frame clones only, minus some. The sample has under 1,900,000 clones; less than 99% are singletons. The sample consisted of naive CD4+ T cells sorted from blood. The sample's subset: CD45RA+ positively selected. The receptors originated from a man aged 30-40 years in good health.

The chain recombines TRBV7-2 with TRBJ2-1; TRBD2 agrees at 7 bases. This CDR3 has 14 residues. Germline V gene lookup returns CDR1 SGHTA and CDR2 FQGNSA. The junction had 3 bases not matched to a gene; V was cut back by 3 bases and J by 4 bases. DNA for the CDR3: TGTGCCAGCAGCTTTGGACTAGAATACAATGAGCAGTTCTTC. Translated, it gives CASSFGLEYNEQFF.

CDR3 DNA sequence: TGTGCCAGCAGCCCGCTCAGGGGAGGCATTCTGAATGAGCAGTTCTTC. Translating it yields CASSPLRGGILNEQFF. The J gene is TRBJ2-1, the V gene TRBV7-9; D is possibly TRBD1 or TRBD2 (6 bases each). This CDR3 comprises 16 residues. The germline V gene has CDR1 SEHNR and CDR2 FQNEAQ (reference sequence). Trimming pared 5 bases from V and 7 bases from J, leaving 21 bases between.

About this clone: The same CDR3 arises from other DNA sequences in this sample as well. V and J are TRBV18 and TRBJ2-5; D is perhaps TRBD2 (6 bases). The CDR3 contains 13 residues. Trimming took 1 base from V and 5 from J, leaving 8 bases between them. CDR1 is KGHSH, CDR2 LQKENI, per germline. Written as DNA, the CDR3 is TGTGCCAGCTCACCACGGAGGGGTGAGACCCAGTACTTC. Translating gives CASSPRRGETQYF.

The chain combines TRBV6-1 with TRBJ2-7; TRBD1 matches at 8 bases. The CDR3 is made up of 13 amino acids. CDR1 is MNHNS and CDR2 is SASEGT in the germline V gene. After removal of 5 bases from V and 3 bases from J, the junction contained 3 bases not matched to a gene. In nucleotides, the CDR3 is TGTGCCAGCAGTTCGGGACAGGTCTACGAGCAGTACTTC. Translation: CASSSGQVYEQYF.

The CDR3 DNA sequence: TGTGCCAGCAGCTTTTTTGGGACTGAAGCTTTCTTT. It codes for CASSFFGTEAFF. The chain employs TRBV5-4 and TRBJ1-1; D is ambiguous. Per germline, CDR1 SGHNT and CDR2 YYREEE (reference sequence). This CDR3 spans 12 amino acids. Trimming removed 2 bases from V and 5 bases from J, with 7 bases in between.

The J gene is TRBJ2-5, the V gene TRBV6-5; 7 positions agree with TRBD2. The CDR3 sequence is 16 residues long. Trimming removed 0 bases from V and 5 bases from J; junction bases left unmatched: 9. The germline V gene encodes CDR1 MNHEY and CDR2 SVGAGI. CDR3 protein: CASSYSAGEGQETQYF. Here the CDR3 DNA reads TGTGCCAGCAGTTACTCTGCGGGAGAAGGTCAGGAGACCCAGTACTTC.

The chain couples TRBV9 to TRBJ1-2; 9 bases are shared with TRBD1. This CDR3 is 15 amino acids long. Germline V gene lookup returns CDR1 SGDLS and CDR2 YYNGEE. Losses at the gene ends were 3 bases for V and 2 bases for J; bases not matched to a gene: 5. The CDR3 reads CASSGGQGSNYGYTF. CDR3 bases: TGTGCCAGCAGCGGTGGACAGGGGAGCAACTATGGCTACACCTTC.

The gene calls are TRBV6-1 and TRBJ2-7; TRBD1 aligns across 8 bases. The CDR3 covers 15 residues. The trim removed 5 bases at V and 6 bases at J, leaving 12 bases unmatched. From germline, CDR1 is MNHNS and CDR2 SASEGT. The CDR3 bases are TGTGCCAGCAGTTTCGCCGGGACAGGCGAAGGCGAGCAGTACTTC. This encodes CASSFAGTGEGEQYF.

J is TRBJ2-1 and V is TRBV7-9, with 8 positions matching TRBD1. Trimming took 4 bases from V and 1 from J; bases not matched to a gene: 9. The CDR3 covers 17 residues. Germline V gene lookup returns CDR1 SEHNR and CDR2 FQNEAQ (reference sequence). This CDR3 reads CASSSDRGLRSYNEQFF. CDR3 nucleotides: TGTGCCAGCAGCTCAGACAGGGGATTGAGGTCCTACAATGAGCAGTTCTTC. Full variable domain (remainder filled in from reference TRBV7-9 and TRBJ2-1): DTGVSQNPRHKITKRGQNVTFRCDPISEHNRLYWYRQTLGQGPEFLTYFQNEAQLEKSRLLSDRFSAERPKGSFSTLEIQRTEQGDSAMYLCASSSDRGLRSYNEQFFGPGTRLTVL.

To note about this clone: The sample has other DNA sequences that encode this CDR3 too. The CDR3 bases are TGTGCCAGCAGCCTACAGGGGGCAGGTCAGCCCCAGCATTTT. This translates into CASSLQGAGQPQHF. The chain has TRBV2 and TRBJ1-5, with TRBD1 matching 9 bases. Germline CDR1 is SNHLY and CDR2 is FYNNEI. This CDR3 has 14 residues. With 6 bases clipped from V and 6 bases from J, the junction kept 6 bases outside the gene matches.

CDR3 nucleotides: TGTGCCAGCAGTCGCGGGACTAGCGGGCTCTATGAGCAGTTCTTC. Its protein is CASSRGTSGLYEQFF. The chain has TRBV6-4 and TRBJ2-1, with TRBD2 identical over 12 bases. Unmatched junction bases numbered 7, after V lost 5 bases and J lost 8 bases. The V gene's germline CDR1 is MRHNA and CDR2 SNTAGT. The CDR3 consists of 15 residues.

DNA of the CDR3: TGTGCCAGCAGCTCCACAGGGGTTGAGCAGTTCTTC. This encodes CASSSTGVEQFF. V is TRBV11-3 and J is TRBJ2-1, with 7 bases identical to TRBD1. The V gene's germline CDR1 is SGHNT and CDR2 YENEEA. The CDR3 runs 12 residues. With 4 bases clipped from V and 9 bases from J, the junction kept 3 bases outside the gene matches.

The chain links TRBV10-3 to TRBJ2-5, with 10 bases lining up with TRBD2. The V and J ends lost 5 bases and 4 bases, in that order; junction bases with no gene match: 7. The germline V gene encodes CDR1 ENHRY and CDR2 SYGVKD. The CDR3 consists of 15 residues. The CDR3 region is CAISKVAGGGETQYF. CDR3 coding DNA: TGTGCCATCAGTAAAGTAGCGGGAGGAGGAGAGACCCAGTACTTC.

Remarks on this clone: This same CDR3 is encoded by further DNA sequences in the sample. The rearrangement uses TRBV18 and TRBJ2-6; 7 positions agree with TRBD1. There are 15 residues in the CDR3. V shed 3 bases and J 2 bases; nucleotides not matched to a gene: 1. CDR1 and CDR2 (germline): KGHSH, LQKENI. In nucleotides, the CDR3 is TGTGCCAGCTCACCCACAGGGGCTGGGGCCAACGTCCTGACTTTC. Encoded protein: CASSPTGAGANVLTF. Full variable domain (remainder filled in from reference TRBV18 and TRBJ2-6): NAGVMQNPRHLVRRRGQEARLRCSPMKGHSHVYWYRQLPEEGLKFMVYLQKENIIDESGMPKERFSAEFPKEGPSILRIQQVVRGDSAAYFCASSPTGAGANVLTFGAGSRLTVL.

As DNA, the CDR3 is TGTGCCAGCAGTGAGGACTCTGGCTCTGGGGCCAACGTCCTGACTTTC. Its protein is CASSEDSGSGANVLTF. The V gene is TRBV2, the J gene TRBJ2-6; D possibly corresponds to TRBD2 (5 bases). Germline CDR1 SNHLY, CDR2 FYNNEI. The V gene lost 3 bases and the J gene lost 0 bases, with 9 bases spanning the gap. The CDR3 is 16 amino acids. Based on the CDR3 plus reference TRBV2 and TRBJ2-6, the full variable domain is EPEVTQTPSHQVTQMGQEVILRCVPISNHLYFYWYRQILGQKVEFLVSFYNNEISEKSEIFDDQFSVERPDGSNFTLKIRSTKLEDSAMYFCASSEDSGSGANVLTFGAGSRLTVL.

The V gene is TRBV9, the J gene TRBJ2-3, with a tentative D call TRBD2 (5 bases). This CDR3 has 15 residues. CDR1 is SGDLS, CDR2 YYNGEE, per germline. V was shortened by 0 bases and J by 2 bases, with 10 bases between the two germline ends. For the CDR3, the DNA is TGTGCCAGCAGCGTAGGGTGGACTGTCACAGATACGCAGTATTTT. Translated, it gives CASSVGWTVTDTQYF.

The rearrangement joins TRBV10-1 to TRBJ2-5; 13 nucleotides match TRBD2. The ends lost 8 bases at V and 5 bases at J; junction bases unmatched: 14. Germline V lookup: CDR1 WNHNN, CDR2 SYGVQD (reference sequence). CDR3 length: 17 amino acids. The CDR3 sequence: CASAWRTSGRGGETQYF. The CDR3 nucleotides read TGCGCCAGCGCCTGGAGGACTAGCGGGAGAGGGGGGGAGACCCAGTACTTC.

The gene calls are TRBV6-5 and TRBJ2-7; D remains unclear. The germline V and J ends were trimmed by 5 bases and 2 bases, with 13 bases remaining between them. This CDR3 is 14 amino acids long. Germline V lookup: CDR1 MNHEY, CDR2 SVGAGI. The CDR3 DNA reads TGTGCCAGCAGTCCCGATTCGCCGGCCTACGAGCAGTACTTC. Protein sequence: CASSPDSPAYEQYF.

The CDR3 bases are TGTGCCAGCAGCTTAGCGGGGGACAGGGGTCAGTTCTTC. This encodes CASSLAGDRGQFF. J is TRBJ2-1 and V is TRBV7-2; 10 bases are a match to TRBD1. Germline CDR1 and CDR2: SGHTA and FQGNSA. This CDR3 is built from 13 residues. The ends lost 0 bases at V and 13 bases at J; junction bases unmatched: 3.

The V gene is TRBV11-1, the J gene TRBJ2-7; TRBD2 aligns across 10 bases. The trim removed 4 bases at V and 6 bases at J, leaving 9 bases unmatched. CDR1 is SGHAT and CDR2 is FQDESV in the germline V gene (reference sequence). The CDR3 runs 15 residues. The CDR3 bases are TGTGCCAGCAGCTCCACGGGGCTAGCGGGAGTCGAGCAGTACTTC. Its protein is CASSSTGLAGVEQYF.

CDR3 sequence reads: CASSLLGNPYGYTF. The DNA of the CDR3 is TGTGCCAGCAGCTTACTAGGCAACCCTTATGGCTACACCTTC. This chain links TRBV7-9 with TRBJ1-2; D not resolved. The CDR3 totals 14 residues. V dropped 2 bases and J dropped 5 bases, with 12 bases sitting between them. Germline CDR1 SEHNR, CDR2 FQNEAQ (reference sequence).

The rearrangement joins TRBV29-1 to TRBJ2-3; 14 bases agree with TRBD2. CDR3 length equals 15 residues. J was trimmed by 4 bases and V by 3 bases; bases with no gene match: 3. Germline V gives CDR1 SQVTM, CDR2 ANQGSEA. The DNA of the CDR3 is TGCAGCGTTGATGGGACTAGCGGGAGCTCAGATACGCAGTATTTT. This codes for CSVDGTSGSSDTQYF.

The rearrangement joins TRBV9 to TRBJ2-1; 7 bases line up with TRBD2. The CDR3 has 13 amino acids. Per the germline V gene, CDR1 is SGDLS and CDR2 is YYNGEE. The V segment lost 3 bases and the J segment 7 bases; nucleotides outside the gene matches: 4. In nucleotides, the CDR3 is TGTGCCAGCAGCGAACGACTAGCTAATGAGCAGTTCTTC. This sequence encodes CASSERLANEQFF.

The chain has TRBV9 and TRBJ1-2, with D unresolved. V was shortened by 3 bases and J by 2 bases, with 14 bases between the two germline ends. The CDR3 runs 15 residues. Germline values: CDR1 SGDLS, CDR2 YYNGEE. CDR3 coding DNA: TGTGCCAGCAGCGCCAGTCCCTCAGGCAACTATGGCTACACCTTC. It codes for CASSASPSGNYGYTF.

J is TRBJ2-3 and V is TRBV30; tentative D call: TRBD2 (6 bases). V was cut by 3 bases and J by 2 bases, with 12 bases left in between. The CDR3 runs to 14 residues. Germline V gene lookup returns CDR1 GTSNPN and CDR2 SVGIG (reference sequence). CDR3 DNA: TGTGCCTGGAGGATGCGGGGCTCCACAGATACGCAGTATTTT. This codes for CAWRMRGSTDTQYF.

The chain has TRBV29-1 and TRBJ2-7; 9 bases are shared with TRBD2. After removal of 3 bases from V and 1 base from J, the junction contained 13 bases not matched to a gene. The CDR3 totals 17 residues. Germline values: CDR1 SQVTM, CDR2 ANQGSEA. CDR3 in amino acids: CSVDSVLAGVASYEQYF. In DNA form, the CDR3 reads TGCAGCGTTGATTCGGTACTAGCGGGCGTTGCTTCCTACGAGCAGTACTTC.

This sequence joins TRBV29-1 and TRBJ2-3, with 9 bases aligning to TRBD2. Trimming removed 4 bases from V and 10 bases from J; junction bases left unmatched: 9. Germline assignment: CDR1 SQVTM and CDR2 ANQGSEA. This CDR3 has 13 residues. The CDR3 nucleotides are TGCAGCGTTGTGAGTAGCGGGAGAAAGGCGCAGTATTTT. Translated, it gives CSVVSSGRKAQYF.

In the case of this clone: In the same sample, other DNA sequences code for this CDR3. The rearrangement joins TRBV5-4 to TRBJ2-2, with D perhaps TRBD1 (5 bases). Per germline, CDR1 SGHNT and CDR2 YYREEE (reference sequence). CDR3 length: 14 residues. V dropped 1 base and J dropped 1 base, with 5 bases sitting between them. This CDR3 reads CASSLTGNTGELFF. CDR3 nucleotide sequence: TGTGCCAGCAGCTTGACAGGGAACACCGGGGAGCTGTTTTTT.